The rows below give T cell receptor beta chains drawn from one sample of a study of OX40 agonist ivuxolimab in advanced cancers. Data came from immunoSEQ multiplex PCR; TCRdb stores just in-frame clones and leaves some out. The sample holds 95,000 to 100,000 clones; around 92% are singletons and the top ten take roughly 0.26%. Sequencing was performed on CD4+ or CD8+ T cells sorted from blood, taken in a trial of the OX40 agonist ivuxolimab. These TCRs come from an adult with an advanced solid tumor such as melanoma, head and neck, liver or kidney cancer. Each CDR3 is given with its conserved first and last residue. A D gene is named only where the DNA matches it firmly. A row's size may be missing; if present it is once, few, many or a size class.

V gene	J gene	D gene	clone size	CDR3 protein	CDR3 DNA
TRBV11-3	TRBJ2-6	NA	NA	CASSLGSGANVLTF	TGTGCCAGCAGCTTAGGGTCCGGGGCCAACGTCCTGACTTTC
TRBV7-9	TRBJ2-1	NA	once	CASSGRSEQFF	TGTGCCAGCAGCGGACGGTCGGAGCAGTTCTTC
TRBV7-2	TRBJ1-2	TRBD1	NA	CASRPTGQGPYTF	TGTGCCAGCAGACCAACGGGACAGGGGCCATACACCTTC
TRBV2	TRBJ1-3	NA	NA	CASSDQGPLSGNTIYF	TGTGCCAGCAGTGACCAAGGGCCCTTATCTGGAAACACCATATATTTT
TRBV5-5	TRBJ2-3	NA	NA	CASSFFGPEADTQYF	TGTGCCAGCAGCTTTTTTGGTCCGGAGGCAGATACGCAGTATTTT
TRBV4-1	TRBJ1-4	TRBD1	NA	CASSGGTGYEKLFF	TGCGCCAGCAGCGGGGGGACAGGGTATGAAAAACTGTTTTTT
TRBV9	TRBJ2-6	NA	NA	CASSVTAGPGANVLTF	TGTGCCAGCAGCGTAACTGCAGGGCCTGGGGCCAACGTCCTGACTTTC
TRBV28	TRBJ2-3	NA	NA	CASNLWELGTDTQYF	TGTGCCAGCAACTTGTGGGAGTTGGGCACAGATACGCAGTATTTT
TRBV6-6	TRBJ1-3	NA	NA	CASSRAGGRSGNTIYF	TGTGCCAGCAGCCGTGCTGGGGGGAGGTCTGGAAACACCATATATTTT
TRBV28	TRBJ2-2	NA	NA	CASSLPLRHTITGELFF	TGTGCCAGCAGTTTACCACTCCGCCACACTATCACCGGGGAGCTGTTTTTT
TRBV7-2	TRBJ2-5	NA	NA	CASSRTPQETQYF	TGTGCCAGCAGCCGTACCCCTCAAGAGACCCAGTACTTC
TRBV5-4	TRBJ2-3	NA	NA	CASSLGGTSTDTQYF	TGTGCCAGCAGCTTGGGGGGGACTAGCACAGATACGCAGTATTTT
TRBV4-1	TRBJ2-1	NA	NA	CASSQFSTAGYNEQFF	TGCGCCAGCAGCCAATTCTCGACAGCAGGTTACAATGAGCAGTTCTTC
TRBV30	TRBJ1-2	NA	once	CAWSVKGTRDYGYTF	TGTGCCTGGAGTGTTAAGGGGACCCGGGACTATGGCTACACCTTC
TRBV19	TRBJ1-3	NA	NA	CASSITGNTIYF	TGTGCCAGTAGTATAACTGGAAACACCATATATTTT
TRBV7-8	TRBJ2-3	NA	NA	CASSLPGGRRSTDTQYF	TGTGCCAGCAGCTTACCCGGGGGGCGCCGGAGCACAGATACGCAGTATTTT
TRBV28	TRBJ2-3	TRBD1	NA	CASSETGAGYDTQYF	TGTGCCAGCAGCGAGACAGGGGCTGGTTACGATACGCAGTATTTT
TRBV6-5	TRBJ2-7	TRBD2	NA	CASKPGLAVYEQYF	TGTGCCAGCAAACCGGGACTAGCAGTTTACGAGCAGTACTTC
TRBV20-1	TRBJ1-1	NA	NA	CSASGQSSFF	TGCAGTGCTAGTGGGCAAAGTTCTTTCTTT
TRBV4-1	TRBJ2-2	TRBD2	NA	CASSQGELAGGRAGELFF	TGCGCCAGCAGCCAAGGCGAACTAGCGGGAGGTCGCGCCGGGGAGCTGTTTTTT
TRBV28	TRBJ2-1	TRBD1	NA	CASSSGQGTGEQFF	TGTGCCAGCAGTTCCGGACAGGGAACAGGTGAGCAGTTCTTC
TRBV9	TRBJ1-6	TRBD1	NA	CASSATGTATFNSPLHF	TGTGCCAGCAGCGCCACCGGGACAGCCACTTTTAATTCACCCCTCCACTTT
TRBV5-1	TRBJ1-1	NA	NA	CASSFSARGNTEAFF	TGCGCCAGCAGCTTTAGCGCGAGGGGAAACACTGAAGCTTTCTTT
TRBV7-7	TRBJ1-5	NA	once	CASSPPGGFSNQPQHF	TGTGCTAGCAGCCCGCCCGGGGGGTTTAGCAATCAGCCCCAGCATTTT
TRBV29-1	TRBJ2-4	NA	NA	CSAMSGKNIQYF	TGCAGCGCTATGTCAGGGAAAAACATTCAGTACTTC
TRBV19	TRBJ1-1	TRBD1	once	CASSIGTGVSTEAFF	TGTGCCAGTAGTATTGGGACAGGGGTTAGCACTGAAGCTTTCTTT
TRBV30	TRBJ1-1	NA	NA	CAFKGPPRTEAFF	TGTGCCTTTAAGGGGCCTCCCCGCACTGAAGCTTTCTTT
TRBV5-1	TRBJ1-1	NA	NA	CASSLRGYTEAFF	TGCGCCAGCAGCTTGAGGGGGTACACTGAAGCTTTCTTT
TRBV28	TRBJ1-5	NA	NA	CASSLFRSNQPQHF	TGTGCCAGCAGTTTATTCCGGAGCAATCAGCCCCAGCATTTT